These 26 T cell receptor beta chains share one sample of origin, sequenced in a study of cytomegalovirus exposure and HLA in healthy donors. PCR used 60 Vbeta primers and 13 Jbeta primers. Some clones are missing from TCRdb's copy, which holds only in-frame ones; the method was immunoSEQ multiplex PCR. Among 180,000 or so clones listed, 75% to 90% were seen once. Source material: PBMCs. Receptors originate from a man aged 18-30 years in good health and CMV-seropositive.

This clone was seen a single time. The sample has other DNA sequences that encode this CDR3 too. V usage is TRBV19 and J usage is TRBJ1-1; 12 positions match TRBD1. The V and J ends lost 10 bases and 4 bases, in that order; junction bases with no gene match: 7. CDR1 is LNHDA, CDR2 SQIVND, per germline (reference sequence). CDR3 length: 14 residues. This CDR3 is CATQLGQGATEAFF. CDR3 coding DNA: TGTGCCACCCAACTGGGACAGGGGGCCACTGAAGCTTTCTTT.

This rearrangement joins TRBV6-5 to TRBJ2-5; TRBD1 aligns across 7 bases. The J segment lost 2 bases and the V segment lost 6 bases, leaving 3 bases of the junction unmatched. CDR3 size: 13 residues. Germline CDR1 is MNHEY and CDR2 is SVGAGI. The CDR3 DNA is TGTGCCAGCAGGTGGACAGGACAAGAGACCCAGTACTTC. As protein: CASRWTGQETQYF.

Notes on this clone: The junction departs from germline at one end; a sequencing error may be responsible. The CDR3 DNA reads TGTGCCAGCAACTTAAGGGGTTACACTGAAGCTTTCTTT. Translating it yields CASNLRGYTEAFF. The chain recombines TRBV13 with TRBJ1-1; D is perhaps TRBD1 (5 bases). The CDR3 covers 13 residues. Germline V gene data show CDR1 as PRHDT and CDR2 as FYEKMQ (reference sequence).

The V and J genes are TRBV27 and TRBJ2-3; 7 nucleotides line up with TRBD2. Germline V gives CDR1 MNHEY, CDR2 SMNVEV (reference sequence). J gave up 4 bases and V 4 bases, and 11 bases lay outside the gene matches. The CDR3 length is 16 residues. The CDR3 DNA reads as TGTGCCAGCAGTTCTGCCGGGACTAACCCTTCAGATACGCAGTATTTT. Protein sequence: CASSSAGTNPSDTQYF.

The chain links TRBV7-8 to TRBJ2-1; D perhaps matches TRBD2 (7 bases). Between the trimmed V and J ends, which lost 3 bases and 9 bases, there was a span of 18 bases. This CDR3 has 15 amino acids. Germline-derived CDR1 and CDR2 are SGHVS and FQNEAQ. The CDR3 DNA follows: TGTGCCAGCAGCTTGTTCCGGGGGGCCGGGGGTGAGCAGTTCTTC. Its translation is CASSLFRGAGGEQFF.

This chain joins TRBV19 and TRBJ1-4, with unresolved D. Between the trimmed V and J ends, which lost 1 base and 0 bases, there was a span of 6 bases. CDR1 is LNHDA, CDR2 SQIVND, per germline (reference sequence). This CDR3 comprises 15 residues. DNA for the CDR3: TGTGCCAGTAGTATAGTGAGTGCAACTAATGAAAAACTGTTTTTT. Protein: CASSIVSATNEKLFF.

This chain connects TRBV27 to TRBJ1-2; 9 nucleotides agree with TRBD1. With 3 bases clipped from V and 8 bases from J, the junction kept 4 bases outside the gene matches. Germline lookup yields CDR1 MNHEY and CDR2 SMNVEV (reference sequence). This CDR3 has 13 residues. In nucleotides, the CDR3 is TGTGCCAGCAGTTTTCGACAGGGGGTCGGCTACACCTTC. This sequence encodes CASSFRQGVGYTF.

V gene TRBV7-3 combines with J gene TRBJ2-3, with TRBD1 matching 7 bases. The CDR3 covers 15 residues. V shed 4 bases and J 2 bases; nucleotides not matched to a gene: 6. Germline lookup yields CDR1 SGHTA and CDR2 FQGTGA. CDR3 residues: CASSSTGRYTDTQYF. DNA for the CDR3: TGTGCCAGCAGCTCGACAGGGAGATACACAGATACGCAGTATTTT. Filled out from reference TRBV7-3 and TRBJ2-3, the complete variable domain reads GAGVSQTPSNKVTEKGKYVELRCDPISGHTALYWYRQSLGQGPEFLIYFQGTGAADDSGLPNDRFFAVRPEGSVSTLKIQRTERGDSAVYLCASSSTGRYTDTQYFGPGTRLTVL.

The CDR3 sequence is CASSPAGGRGNTIYF. In nucleotides, the CDR3 is TGTGCCAGCAGCCCAGCCGGGGGGCGCGGAAACACCATATATTTT. The chain combines TRBV7-2 with TRBJ1-3, with D tentatively TRBD1 (6 bases). Germline values: CDR1 SGHTA, CDR2 FQGNSA. Trimming shortened V by 5 bases and J by 4 bases, and 15 bases separated the two germline ends. This CDR3 has 15 residues.

This clone turned up a few times. This chain joins TRBV10-1 and TRBJ2-7; D gene unclear. The CDR3 is 13 residues long. The germline CDR1 and CDR2 sequences are WNHNN and SYGVQD (reference sequence). The V end was cut by 4 bases, the J end by 6 bases, with 13 bases between. The CDR3 sequence is CASSVGRMTEQYF. DNA of the CDR3: TGCGCCAGCAGTGTCGGCAGGATGACCGAGCAGTACTTC.

The CDR3 nucleotides are TGCGCCAGCAGCTTGGACAGCCCGATACCGAACCTTGAAGCTTTCTTT. As protein: CASSLDSPIPNLEAFF. The chain employs TRBV5-1 and TRBJ1-1; D unresolved. Looked up from germline, CDR1 is SGHRS and CDR2 is YFSETQ. This CDR3 has 16 residues. Trimming took 0 bases from V and 7 from J, leaving 19 bases between them. Supplemented by reference TRBV5-1 and TRBJ1-1, the full variable domain reads KAGVTQTPRYLIKTRGQQVTLSCSPISGHRSVSWYQQTPGQGLQFLFEYFSETQRNKGNFPGRFSGRQFSNSRSEMNVSTLELGDSALYLCASSLDSPIPNLEAFFGQGTRLTVV.

This sequence joins TRBV4-1 and TRBJ1-6; the match to TRBD1 covers 7 bases. V gave up 3 bases and J gave up 7 bases; unmatched junction bases: 18. There are 19 residues in the CDR3. Germline V CDR1 and CDR2: MGHRA, YSYEKL. The CDR3 sequence: CASSHQTVTGMGLNSPLHF. CDR3 DNA sequence: TGCGCCAGCAGCCACCAGACCGTGACAGGGATGGGGTTAAATTCACCCCTCCACTTT.

The chain couples TRBV27 to TRBJ2-5; TRBD1 might be the D (5 bases). Germline V gives CDR1 MNHEY, CDR2 SMNVEV (reference sequence). V was trimmed by 3 bases and J by 3 bases, leaving 14 bases between them. This CDR3 region has 15 residues. DNA of the CDR3: TGTGCCAGCAGTTTTTGGGGCTTTGGAAAAGAGACCCAGTACTTC. It is translated as CASSFWGFGKETQYF.

This sequence joins TRBV4-1 and TRBJ2-5, with D perhaps TRBD1 (5 bases). Judging by the DNA end, TRBJ2-7 fits better; the J call may be wrong. Germline lookup yields CDR1 MGHRA and CDR2 YSYEKL. The CDR3 totals 17 residues. The CDR3 region is CASSQGQGPGYTYEQYF. DNA of the CDR3: TGCGCCAGCAGCCAAGGCCAAGGGCCAGGGTATACCTACGAGCAGTACTTC.

In its sample, this clone was seen once. This chain links TRBV25-1 with TRBJ2-1; possibly TRBD1 for D (5 bases). The CDR3 totals 10 residues. V was pared by 7 bases and J by 10 bases, with 8 bases between. Per germline, CDR1 MGHDK and CDR2 SYGVNS. The CDR3 reads CASMQGEQFF. The CDR3 region has the DNA TGTGCCAGCATGCAGGGAGAGCAGTTCTTC.

The chain carries TRBV6-1 and TRBJ1-5; D call uncertain. V was cut by 4 bases and J by 4 bases, with 8 bases left in between. Germline V gene lookup returns CDR1 MNHNS and CDR2 SASEGT. The CDR3 length is 13 residues. The CDR3 DNA follows: TGTGCCAGCAGTGCCAGGTCAAATCAGCCCCAGCATTTT. Translated: CASSARSNQPQHF.

CDR3 in amino acids: CASRTMGAAGELFF. CDR3 bases: TGTGCCAGTAGGACAATGGGGGCGGCCGGGGAGCTGTTTTTT. V gene TRBV19 combines with J gene TRBJ2-2, with D possibly TRBD1 on 6 matching bases. The germline V gene has CDR1 LNHDA and CDR2 SQIVND (reference sequence). Trimming took 6 bases from V and 6 from J, leaving 14 bases between them. This CDR3 is 14 amino acids long.

The chain employs TRBV5-4 and TRBJ1-3; 7 nucleotides agree with TRBD1. With 2 bases clipped from V and 0 bases from J, the junction kept 2 bases outside the gene matches. This CDR3 region has 15 residues. CDR1 and CDR2 (germline): SGHNT, YYREEE (reference sequence). The CDR3 spells CASSLNRGSGNTIYF. The CDR3 DNA sequence: TGTGCCAGCAGCTTAAACAGGGGCTCTGGAAACACCATATATTTT.

DNA of the CDR3: TGCGCCAGCAGCTTTAGCGGGGGACAGGCCGGGGAGCTGTTTTTT. It codes for CASSFSGGQAGELFF. V and J are TRBV5-1 and TRBJ2-2, with a tentative D call TRBD2 (9 bases). Germline V CDR1 and CDR2: SGHRS, YFSETQ. The CDR3 is made up of 15 amino acids. V gave up 2 bases and J gave up 6 bases, with 14 bases separating them. The full variable domain, its missing parts supplied by reference TRBV5-1 and TRBJ2-2, is KAGVTQTPRYLIKTRGQQVTLSCSPISGHRSVSWYQQTPGQGLQFLFEYFSETQRNKGNFPGRFSGRQFSNSRSEMNVSTLELGDSALYLCASSFSGGQAGELFFGEGSRLTVL.

The chain couples TRBV10-1 to TRBJ1-5; 7 positions match TRBD1. Germline V lookup: CDR1 WNHNN, CDR2 SYGVQD (reference sequence). This CDR3 comprises 15 residues. V lost 8 bases to trimming and J lost 7 bases; unmatched junction nucleotides: 14. The CDR3 is CASPTDREDRQPQHF. As DNA, the CDR3 is TGCGCCAGCCCTACCGACAGGGAGGATAGACAGCCCCAGCATTTT.

The rearrangement joins TRBV13 to TRBJ1-1; 7 bases align to TRBD1. The V gene end was trimmed by 3 bases and the J gene end by 4 bases; junction bases not matched to a gene: 8. The CDR3 has 15 amino acids. Per germline, CDR1 PRHDT and CDR2 FYEKMQ (reference sequence). CDR3 in amino acids: CASSFRGALGTEAFF. The DNA for the CDR3 is TGTGCCAGCAGCTTCAGGGGGGCGTTAGGCACTGAAGCTTTCTTT.

This clone came up a few times. The V call is TRBV18, the J call TRBJ2-7; maybe TRBD1 (6 bases). CDR3 length equals 18 residues. Per germline, CDR1 KGHSH and CDR2 LQKENI. The V end was cut by 0 bases, the J end by 4 bases, with 22 bases between. This CDR3 is CASSPPRATGTRAYEQYF. CDR3 sequence (DNA): TGTGCCAGCTCACCACCGCGGGCCACAGGGACGAGGGCGTACGAGCAGTACTTC.

The genes are TRBV7-6 and TRBJ1-1; 8 nucleotides align to TRBD1. CDR1 and CDR2 (germline): SGHVS, FNYEAQ. Germline trimming cut 2 bases from V and 5 bases from J; bases unmatched to any gene: 10. This CDR3 is built from 16 residues. The CDR3 here is CASSLSTGEKRTEAFF. DNA of the CDR3: TGTGCCAGCAGCTTATCGACAGGGGAGAAGAGGACTGAAGCTTTCTTT.

J is TRBJ1-2 and V is TRBV18; the D is unclear. Trimming took off 5 bases at V and 7 bases at J, with 14 bases between the two ends. Germline V gene data show CDR1 as KGHSH and CDR2 as LQKENI. CDR3 length: 13 amino acids. Written as DNA, the CDR3 is TGTGCCAGCTCAGTTTCGGGAAATGGTGGCTACACCTTC. It translates to CASSVSGNGGYTF. The full variable domain, its missing parts supplied by reference TRBV18 and TRBJ1-2, is NAGVMQNPRHLVRRRGQEARLRCSPMKGHSHVYWYRQLPEEGLKFMVYLQKENIIDESGMPKERFSAEFPKEGPSILRIQQVVRGDSAAYFCASSVSGNGGYTFGSGTRLTVV.

V gene TRBV2 combines with J gene TRBJ1-2; 7 bases align to TRBD1. With V trimmed by 6 bases and J by 1 base, 11 bases remained unmatched. The germline CDR1 and CDR2 sequences are SNHLY and FYNNEI. There are 16 residues in the CDR3. In DNA form, the CDR3 reads TGTGCCAGCAGCCGGGACAGAAGCATAATTAACTATGGCTACACCTTC. It is translated as CASSRDRSIINYGYTF.

The chain carries TRBV4-3 and TRBJ2-5; TRBD2 is a possible D gene (5 bases). Germline lookup yields CDR1 LGHNA and CDR2 YSLEER. This CDR3 spans 13 amino acids. V gave up 3 bases and J gave up 7 bases, with 12 bases separating them. The CDR3 DNA sequence: TGCGCCAGCAGCCAGGAGCTAGCCGGGACCCAGTACTTC. This sequence encodes CASSQELAGTQYF.